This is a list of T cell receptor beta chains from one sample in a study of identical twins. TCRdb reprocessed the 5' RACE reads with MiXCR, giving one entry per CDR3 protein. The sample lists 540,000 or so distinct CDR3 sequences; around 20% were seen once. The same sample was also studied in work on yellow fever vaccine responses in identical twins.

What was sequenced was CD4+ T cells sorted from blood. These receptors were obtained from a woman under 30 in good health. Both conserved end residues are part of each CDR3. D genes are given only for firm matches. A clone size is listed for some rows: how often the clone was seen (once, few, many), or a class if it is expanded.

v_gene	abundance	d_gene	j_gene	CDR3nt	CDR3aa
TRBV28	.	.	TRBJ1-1	TGTGCCAGCAGTCTCAGGGGCTTGAACACTGAAGCCCTCTTT	CASSLRGLNTEALF
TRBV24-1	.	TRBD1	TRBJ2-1	TGTGCCACCACAGGGACAGGAAGCTCCTACAATGAGCAGTTCTTC	CATTGTGSSYNEQFF
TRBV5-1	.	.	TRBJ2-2	TGCGCCAGCAGCTCGAACCCCCCGGGGGGCAGTACCGGGGAGCTGTTTTTT	CASSSNPPGGSTGELFF
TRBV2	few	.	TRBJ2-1	TGTGCCAGCAGTGATTCGTGGCTGAGAACCTACAATGAGCAGTTCTTC	CASSDSWLRTYNEQFF
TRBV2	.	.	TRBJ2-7	TGTGCCAGCAGTAACAGAGGTTGGGACTACGAGCAGTACTTC	CASSNRGWDYEQYF
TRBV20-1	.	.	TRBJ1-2	TGCAGTGCTAGATTCTACTATGGCTACACCTTC	CSARFYYGYTF
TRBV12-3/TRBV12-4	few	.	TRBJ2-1	TGTGCCAGCAGTTTAAGGGGGGCGCAGTTCTTC	CASSLRGAQFF
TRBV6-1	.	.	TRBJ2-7	TGTGCCAGCAGCCTGTTTGGGGGCGGCTACGAGCAGTACTTC	CASSLFGGGYEQYF
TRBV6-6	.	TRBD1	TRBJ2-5	TGTGCCAGCAGGCTGAGACAGGGGGAGACCCAGTACTTC	CASRLRQGETQYF
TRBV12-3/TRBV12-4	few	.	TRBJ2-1	TGTGCCAGCAGCAGCACCGGGACGGTATACAATGAGCAGTTCTTC	CASSSTGTVYNEQFF
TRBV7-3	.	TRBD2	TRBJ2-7	TGTGCCAGCAGCTCTACTAGCGGGAGTCTCGAGCAGTACTTC	CASSSTSGSLEQYF
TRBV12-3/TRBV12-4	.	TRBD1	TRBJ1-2	TGTGCCAGCAGTTTATTTAGGCTCCGGGACAGGGGGCGAGGCTACACCTTC	CASSLFRLRDRGRGYTF
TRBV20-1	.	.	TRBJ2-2	TGCAGTGCTAGGTTACTAGAAACCGGGGAGCTGTTTTTT	CSARLLETGELFF
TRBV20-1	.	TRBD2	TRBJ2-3	TGCAGTGCTAGGGATCCGGGGGAGGGCCGGGATACGCAGTATTTT	CSARDPGEGRDTQYF
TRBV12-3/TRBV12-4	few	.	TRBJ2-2	TGTGCCAGCAGTTGGGGGCGCGGGAAGTCCGGGGAGCTGTTTTTT	CASSWGRGKSGELFF
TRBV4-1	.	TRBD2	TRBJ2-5	TGCGCCAGCAGCCAAGCGACTAGCGGGAAGGTATCAGAAGAGACCCAGTACTTC	CASSQATSGKVSEETQYF
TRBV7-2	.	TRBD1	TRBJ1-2	TGTGCCAGCACCCCCTCGGGGCAGGGGGCTTTTTATGGCTACACCTTC	CASTPSGQGAFYGYTF
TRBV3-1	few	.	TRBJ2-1	TGTGCCAGCAGCCAAGTTCAAGGGGCCTACAATGAGCAGTTCTTC	CASSQVQGAYNEQFF
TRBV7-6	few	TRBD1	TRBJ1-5	TGTGCCAGCAGCTTCGGGACAGGGGATAGCAATCAGCCCCAGCATTTT	CASSFGTGDSNQPQHF
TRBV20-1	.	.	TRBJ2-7	TGCAGTGCTCCCACTAGCCAGGGACCCGCCTACGAGCAGTACTTC	CSAPTSQGPAYEQYF
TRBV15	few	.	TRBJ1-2	TGTGCCACCAGCAGAGATCTACTTTGGGACACGACTAACTATGGCTACACCTTC	CATSRDLLWDTTNYGYTF
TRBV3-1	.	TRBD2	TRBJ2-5	TGTGCCAGCAGCGCGACTAGCGGGTCTGGTAGGGAGACCCAGTACTTC	CASSATSGSGRETQYF
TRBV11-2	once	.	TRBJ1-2	TGTGCCAGCAGCATTAACAGGGTTGACTATGGCTACACCTTC	CASSINRVDYGYTF
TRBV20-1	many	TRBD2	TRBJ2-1	TGCAGTGCTCGTGTCCCGCTAGCGGGGAACAATGAGCAGTTCTTC	CSARVPLAGNNEQFF
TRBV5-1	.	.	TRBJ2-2	TGCGCCAGCAGCATAAGACAGCAGGGCGACACCGGGGAGCTGTTTTTT	CASSIRQQGDTGELFF
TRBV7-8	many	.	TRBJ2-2	TGTGCCAGCAGCTTAAATGACGGGGAAGTCGGGGAGCTGTTTTTT	CASSLNDGEVGELFF
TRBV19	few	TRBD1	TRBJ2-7	TGTGCCAGTAGTAACCCGGGACAGGGAATCGTGGACGAGCAGTACTTC	CASSNPGQGIVDEQYF